This entry describes one T cell receptor (beta chain). Its antigen is unidentified. The identical CDR3 is also encoded by other nucleotide sequences in the sample. Profiling relied on immunoSEQ multiplex PCR, and the TCRdb table lists in-frame clones only, not all of them. The table records 2 million to 2.5 million clones, over 85% of them present only once. This CDR3 comprises 14 residues. Germline V CDR1 and CDR2: SGHTA, FQGNSA. V was trimmed by 1 base and J by 4 bases, leaving 9 bases between them. This sample was taken from a study of shared clonotypes between healthy human individuals. As for the study in general: There were three CD4 naive, three CD4 memory, two CD8 naive and one CD8 memory plates per donor.

Whole-study results and caveats: Represented genetic and exposure-history diversity was restricted by having few donors. It was the non-shared clonotypes that had lower generation probabilities than clonotypes shared by all four donors. Memory subsets generally showed lower estimated richness than naive subsets.

Sequencing was done on a sample of naive CD4+ T cells from PBMCs. Documented subset: CD45RA+ positively selected. J is TRBJ2-3 and V is TRBV7-2; unclear D gene. The TCR originated in a man between 18 and 29 years old in good health. Some clones in this sample may be carry-over from other donors' samples. The CDR3 DNA reads as TGTGCCAGCAGCTTAGTCGGCACAGCAGATACGCAGTATTTT. The encoded protein is CASSLVGTADTQYF.